These 15 T cell receptor beta chains originate from one sample sequenced in a study of cytomegalovirus exposure and HLA in healthy donors. With 60 Vbeta and 13 Jbeta primers, the PCR was carried out. Repertoires were generated with immunoSEQ multiplex PCR, while TCRdb's copy carries only in-frame clones and drops some. Of roughly 100,000 clones listed, about 80% are singletons. What was sequenced was PBMCs. Source of these receptors: a man aged 45 to 65 in good health and CMV-seropositive.

The V call is TRBV2, the J call TRBJ2-5; 8 nucleotides line up with TRBD2. There are 13 residues in the CDR3. The V segment lost 4 bases and the J segment 5 bases; nucleotides outside the gene matches: 3. Per the germline V gene, CDR1 is SNHLY and CDR2 is FYNNEI. The CDR3 spells CASSGAGAETQYF. In DNA form, the CDR3 reads TGTGCCAGCAGTGGAGCGGGAGCCGAGACCCAGTACTTC. The variable domain in full, completed from reference TRBV2 and TRBJ2-5, reads EPEVTQTPSHQVTQMGQEVILRCVPISNHLYFYWYRQILGQKVEFLVSFYNNEISEKSEIFDDQFSVERPDGSNFTLKIRSTKLEDSAMYFCASSGAGAETQYFGPGTRLLVL.

This clone was recorded once. The chain recombines TRBV25-1 with TRBJ2-3; TRBD2 agrees at 7 bases. The V segment lost 2 bases and the J segment 5 bases; nucleotides outside the gene matches: 7. The CDR3 totals 15 residues. Germline assignment: CDR1 MGHDK and CDR2 SYGVNS. In DNA, the CDR3 is TGTGCCAGCAGTGAAGCGGGAGCTGTGGAAGATACGCAGTATTTT. It translates to CASSEAGAVEDTQYF.

V is TRBV30 and J is TRBJ2-1, with D perhaps TRBD2 (6 bases). Germline V lookup: CDR1 GTSNPN, CDR2 SVGIG (reference sequence). With 4 bases removed from V and 4 bases from J, the gap between germline ends came to 17 bases. CDR3 length equals 15 residues. CDR3 loop: CAWTTPTSGYNEQFF. The CDR3 DNA sequence: TGTGCCTGGACCACCCCGACTAGTGGATACAATGAGCAGTTCTTC.

The gene calls are TRBV19 and TRBJ1-4; 9 bases line up with TRBD1. CDR3 size: 17 residues. Germline V gene data show CDR1 as LNHDA and CDR2 as SQIVND (reference sequence). The junction had 10 bases not matched to a gene; V was cut back by 4 bases and J by 4 bases. The CDR3 loop reads CASSTSGTGFFNEKLFF. Written as DNA, the CDR3 is TGTGCCAGTAGTACCTCCGGGACAGGGTTCTTTAATGAAAAACTGTTTTTT.

This clone occurred once. The chain is built from TRBV5-1 and TRBJ1-4; 10 bases agree with TRBD1. J gave up 6 bases and V 4 bases, and 6 bases lay outside the gene matches. Germline assignment: CDR1 SGHRS and CDR2 YFSETQ. There are 15 residues in the CDR3. The CDR3 DNA follows: TGCGCCAGCAGCCTTGACAGGGGGCGCGATGAAAAACTGTTTTTT. Amino acids: CASSLDRGRDEKLFF.

The V and J genes are TRBV2 and TRBJ1-5; D unresolved. This CDR3 is built from 16 residues. V was shortened by 1 base and J by 6 bases, with 16 bases between the two germline ends. CDR1 is SNHLY and CDR2 is FYNNEI in the germline V gene. This chain's CDR3 is CASSEGVNRPGQPQHF. The CDR3 nucleotides are TGTGCCAGCAGTGAAGGCGTTAACCGCCCCGGTCAGCCCCAGCATTTT.

In its sample, this clone was seen a few times. The chain employs TRBV6-1 and TRBJ2-5; 7 nucleotides line up with TRBD1. Per germline, CDR1 MNHNS and CDR2 SASEGT. Trimming at V came to 7 bases and at J to 0 bases, leaving 5 bases not matched to a gene. This CDR3 contains 14 residues. CDR3 in amino acids: CASMLDRYQETQYF. The CDR3, as DNA: TGTGCCAGCATGTTGGACAGGTACCAAGAGACCCAGTACTTC.

This clone has more than one count but fewer than ten. The J gene is TRBJ2-2, the V gene TRBV6-5; D is unresolved. The V gene lost 5 bases and the J gene lost 3 bases, with 4 bases spanning the gap. CDR3 size: 12 residues. CDR1 is MNHEY and CDR2 is SVGAGI in the germline V gene. The CDR3 region has the DNA TGTGCCAGCAGTCCTTACACCGGGGAGCTGTTTTTT. The encoded protein is CASSPYTGELFF.

The sample holds one count of this clone. Here the CDR3 DNA reads TGTGCCACGGAGAGGTCACTCTTCAATGAGCAGTTCTTC. Translating it yields CATERSLFNEQFF. The chain carries TRBV15 and TRBJ2-1; D remains unclear. Germline loops: CDR1 LNHNV, CDR2 YYDKDF (reference sequence). The V end lost 9 bases, the J end lost 6 bases, and 15 bases lay between the germline ends. There are 13 residues in the CDR3.

This chain joins TRBV7-8 and TRBJ1-2; 10 bases fit TRBD1. Per germline, CDR1 SGHVS and CDR2 FQNEAQ. The CDR3 totals 15 residues. Trimming removed 5 bases from V and 4 bases from J; junction bases left unmatched: 7. CDR3 protein: CASSVGQGITYGYTF. The CDR3 DNA follows: TGTGCCAGCAGCGTGGGACAGGGGATCACCTATGGCTACACCTTC.

Turning to this clone: Relative to the germline gene, one junction end is altered; a read error may explain this. The chain is built from TRBV7-3 and TRBJ2-6, with D possibly TRBD1 on 5 matching bases. This CDR3 is 14 amino acids long. Germline CDR1 reads SGHTA; CDR2 reads FQGTGA. The CDR3 loop reads CASSKGSGANGLTF. Here the CDR3 DNA reads TGTGCCAGCAGCAAGGGCTCTGGGGCCAACGGCCTGACTTTC.

This chain uses TRBV11-3 with TRBJ2-3; 11 nucleotides line up with TRBD2. Germline values: CDR1 SGHNT, CDR2 YENEEA. V was pared by 1 base and J by 4 bases, with 10 bases of the junction left unmatched. CDR3 size: 18 residues. Here the CDR3 reads CASSLGTSGRSRPDTQYF. For the CDR3, the DNA is TGTGCCAGCAGCTTAGGTACTAGCGGGAGAAGTAGGCCAGATACGCAGTATTTT.

In its sample, this clone was seen a few times. V usage is TRBV19 and J usage is TRBJ1-6; D uncertain. From germline, CDR1 is LNHDA and CDR2 SQIVND (reference sequence). Trimming left V 0 bases short and J 6 bases short, with 9 bases between. The CDR3 has 15 amino acids. CDR3 region: CASSIDHQSNSPLHF. CDR3 coding DNA: TGTGCCAGTAGTATAGATCATCAGTCTAATTCACCCCTCCACTTT.

The J gene is TRBJ1-1, the V gene TRBV5-5; D not resolved. V lost 2 bases to trimming and J lost 7 bases, with 15 bases between them. The CDR3 extends over 14 amino acids. Germline CDR1 reads SGHKS; CDR2 reads YYEKEE (reference sequence). This CDR3 is CASSFVPSVNEAFF. The CDR3, as DNA: TGTGCCAGCAGCTTCGTGCCCAGTGTCAATGAAGCTTTCTTT.

The V gene is TRBV4-1, the J gene TRBJ2-7, with 8 bases that match TRBD1. The CDR3 runs to 13 residues. V was clipped by 2 bases and J by 5 bases; unmatched bases: 2. Germline V gene data show CDR1 as MGHRA and CDR2 as YSYEKL. CDR3 sequence reads: CASSQPDRDEQYF. In DNA, the CDR3 is TGCGCCAGCAGCCAACCGGACAGGGACGAGCAGTACTTC.